Shown below are 27 T cell receptor beta chains from a single sample sequenced in a study of blood T cell repertoires in COVID-19 (dated by TCRdb to the early 2020s). To prepare the library, the immunoSEQ multiplex PCR assay was applied. TCRdb carries this immuneACCESS record with in-frame sequences only. Its versions omit some clonotypes, under half of them owing to an unresolved V gene in the studies checked, with the rest unexplained. In all, the sample holds a few hundred thousand clones, and less than 90% of those were seen once. The ten largest clones add up to around 5.1% of the sample. Sequenced material: PBMCs or T cells enriched from blood (not recorded which). These receptors came from a woman between 45 and 60 years old who had recovered from COVID-19.

The chain recombines TRBV19 with TRBJ1-5; 7 bases fit TRBD1. Germline V CDR1 and CDR2: LNHDA, SQIVND (reference sequence). The CDR3 runs 15 residues. J lost 3 bases, V lost 4 bases, and 6 bases had no gene match. CDR3 amino acids: CASSTTGLDNQPQHF. CDR3 nucleotide sequence: TGTGCCAGTAGTACGACAGGGTTGGACAATCAGCCCCAGCATTTT.

This clone has just a few counts. The rearrangement links TRBV30 to TRBJ2-7, with 8 bases lining up with TRBD1. Per germline, CDR1 GTSNPN and CDR2 SVGIG (reference sequence). V gave up 2 bases and J gave up 5 bases; unmatched junction bases: 8. The CDR3 has 14 residues. CDR3 region: CAWSRGQGGNEQYF. The CDR3 coding sequence is TGTGCCTGGAGTAGAGGACAGGGCGGAAACGAGCAGTACTTC. Together with reference TRBV30 and TRBJ2-7, the CDR3 gives the full variable domain: SQTIHQWPATLVQPVGSPLSLECTVEGTSNPNLYWYRQAAGRGLQLLFYSVGIGQISSEVPQNLSASRPQDRQFILSSKKLLLSDSGFYLCAWSRGQGGNEQYFGPGTRLTVT.

CDR3 amino acids: CASSLRAHSTHEQFF. DNA for the CDR3: TGCGCCAGCAGCCTGAGGGCTCACTCCACCCATGAGCAGTTCTTC. This chain connects TRBV4-3 to TRBJ2-1, with D possibly TRBD2 on 5 matching bases. V was cut by 4 bases and J by 8 bases, with 18 bases left in between. This CDR3 has 15 amino acids. Germline V gene data show CDR1 as LGHNA and CDR2 as YSLEER.

There are a few counts of this clone. The rearrangement links TRBV5-1 to TRBJ2-1, with TRBD2 as a possible D gene (5 bases). The ends were cut back, 7 bases at V and 1 base at J, with 15 bases in the middle. Germline V gives CDR1 SGHRS, CDR2 YFSETQ. CDR3 length equals 15 residues. CDR3 DNA: TGCGCCAGCGCCGCGGCGGGCCCTTCCTACAATGAGCAGTTCTTC. Translation: CASAAAGPSYNEQFF.

The chain is built from TRBV27 and TRBJ1-1; weak D call: TRBD1 (6 bases). Between the trimmed V and J ends, which lost 7 bases and 5 bases, there was a span of 20 bases. The CDR3 is 15 amino acids. Germline loops: CDR1 MNHEY, CDR2 SMNVEV (reference sequence). The CDR3 DNA is TGTGCCAGCATGGGTTGGGGGGGGCGCCGGACTGAAGCTTTCTTT. Amino acid sequence: CASMGWGGRRTEAFF.

This clone was counted a few times. The chain has TRBV4-2 and TRBJ1-5; TRBD1 might be the D (5 bases). Deletions cut 0 bases from V and 2 bases from J, with 14 bases between. This CDR3 region has 17 residues. The germline CDR1 and CDR2 sequences are LGHNA and YNFKEQ. Written as DNA, the CDR3 is TGTGCCAGCAGCCAAGATGAGGGAGGGGTTGGCAATCAGCCCCAGCATTTT. This codes for CASSQDEGGVGNQPQHF.

The V call is TRBV9, the J call TRBJ2-7; 10 nucleotides line up with TRBD1. Germline CDR1 reads SGDLS; CDR2 reads YYNGEE. The CDR3 length is 15 residues. V trimming: 4 bases; J trimming: 3 bases; junction bases outside the gene matches: 7. The CDR3 region is CASSRGTGDSYEQYF. The DNA of the CDR3 is TGTGCCAGCAGCCGGGGGACAGGGGATAGCTACGAGCAGTACTTC.

The CDR3 loop reads CASSPPGQGADTQYF. CDR3 nucleotide sequence: TGTGCCAGCAGCCCTCCGGGACAGGGGGCAGATACGCAGTATTTT. V is TRBV3-1 (or the pseudogene TRBV3-2) and J is TRBJ2-3; 11 nucleotides agree with TRBD1. CDR3 length: 15 amino acids. Germline CDR1 is LGHDT and CDR2 is YNNKEL (reference sequence). Trimming took 4 bases from V and 4 from J; bases not matched to a gene: 4.

The table lists this clone with a count of one. The chain couples TRBV6-1 to TRBJ2-2; D remains ambiguous. Germline-derived CDR1 and CDR2 are MNHNS and SASEGT. V lost 1 base and J lost 6, with 9 bases in between. CDR3 length: 14 amino acids. The CDR3 here is CASSEGQVAGELFF. For the CDR3, the DNA is TGTGCCAGCAGTGAAGGGCAGGTCGCCGGGGAGCTGTTTTTT.

The table lists this clone with a count of one. This sequence joins TRBV2 and TRBJ2-7; 9 bases are a match to TRBD1. V was clipped by 6 bases and J by 2 bases; unmatched bases: 8. This CDR3 has 15 amino acids. Germline lookup yields CDR1 SNHLY and CDR2 FYNNEI. This CDR3 is CASSLGQGTTYEQYF. The CDR3 DNA reads as TGTGCCAGCAGCCTAGGACAGGGGACGACCTACGAGCAGTACTTC.

This chain links TRBV5-6 with TRBJ2-3; 9 positions match TRBD1. This CDR3 spans 16 amino acids. Germline loops: CDR1 SGHDT, CDR2 YYEEEE. V trimming: 1 base; J trimming: 0 bases; junction bases outside the gene matches: 3. In DNA form, the CDR3 reads TGTGCCAGCAGCTTGCAAGGACAGGGGAGCACAGATACGCAGTATTTT. Amino acid sequence: CASSLQGQGSTDTQYF.

The rearrangement links TRBV6-2 or TRBV6-3 to TRBJ2-2; a possible D gene is TRBD1 (6 bases). The CDR3 spans 17 residues. V shed 4 bases and J shed 4 bases, with 19 bases lying between them. Germline values: CDR1 MNHEY, CDR2 SVGEGT. The CDR3 DNA reads TGTGCCAGCAGTTTACCTCATGGGGGCTCGGGCACCGGGGAGCTGTTTTTT. Translated: CASSLPHGGSGTGELFF.

The chain carries TRBV7-8 and TRBJ2-7; D perhaps matches TRBD1 (7 bases). Germline loops: CDR1 SGHVS, CDR2 FQNEAQ. Trimming cost V 4 bases and J 4 bases, with 20 bases left between them. This CDR3 is 16 amino acids long. The CDR3 sequence is CASSSPGGQPEYEQYF. CDR3 nucleotides: TGTGCCAGCAGCTCCCCCGGGGGACAGCCGGAATACGAGCAGTACTTC.

The chain joins TRBV5-4 to TRBJ2-1, with D perhaps TRBD2 (6 bases). The length of the CDR3 is 16 residues. V shed 2 bases and J shed 0 bases, with 12 bases lying between them. Germline V gene lookup returns CDR1 SGHNT and CDR2 YYREEE (reference sequence). The CDR3 DNA reads as TGTGCCAGCAGCTTAGGCGGGGCTAGCTCCTACAATGAGCAGTTCTTC. Translated: CASSLGGASSYNEQFF.

Only one count was recorded for this clone. The chain recombines TRBV14 with TRBJ2-1; 13 bases align to TRBD2. Unmatched junction bases numbered 9, after V lost 6 bases and J lost 7 bases. Germline loops: CDR1 SGHDN, CDR2 FVKESK. The length of the CDR3 is 16 residues. The CDR3 here is CASRESGLAGRNEQFF. CDR3 nucleotides: TGTGCCAGCAGGGAATCGGGACTAGCGGGAAGGAATGAGCAGTTCTTC.

The rearrangement links TRBV10-3 to TRBJ1-2; the D gene is possibly TRBD1 (6 bases). Germline V gene sequence: CDR1 ENHRY, CDR2 SYGVKD. The CDR3 sequence is 18 residues long. The V end lost 6 bases, the J end lost 1 base, and 24 bases lay between the germline ends. The CDR3, as DNA: TGTGCCATCAGAGACACCGGGACACCGACTCTTATTAACTATGGCTACACCTTC. Its protein product is CAIRDTGTPTLINYGYTF.

The chain has TRBV6-6 and TRBJ1-5, with TRBD1 matching 7 bases. V dropped 6 bases and J dropped 4; count of bases not matched to a gene: 15. Germline CDR1 MNHNY, CDR2 SVGAGI (reference sequence). The CDR3 extends over 17 amino acids. For the CDR3, the DNA is TGTGCCAGCAGACGAGGACAGGTGGGGCTGGGGAATCAGCCCCAGCATTTT. Translating it yields CASRRGQVGLGNQPQHF.

This chain joins TRBV6-5 and TRBJ1-2; a weak D match, TRBD1 (5 bases). The V and J ends lost 2 bases and 7 bases respectively, with 14 bases between them. Germline CDR1 reads MNHEY; CDR2 reads SVGAGI. The CDR3 is made up of 14 amino acids. The CDR3 sequence: CASSYRTGLGGYTF. CDR3 nucleotide sequence: TGTGCCAGCAGTTACCGCACGGGACTCGGTGGCTACACCTTC.

The rearrangement joins TRBV11-3 to TRBJ2-2, with D unresolved. V lost 0 bases, J lost 6 bases, and 26 bases lay in between. This CDR3 has 20 residues. Germline CDR1 SGHNT, CDR2 YENEEA. The CDR3 sequence: CASSLDLDLRVATSAGELFF. The CDR3 coding sequence is TGTGCCAGCAGCTTAGATCTTGATTTGCGTGTCGCCACGTCCGCCGGGGAGCTGTTTTTT.

J is TRBJ2-1 and V is TRBV30, with a weak D call TRBD2 (5 bases). The V end was cut by 7 bases, the J end by 5 bases, with 15 bases between. The CDR3 has 13 residues. Germline V gives CDR1 GTSNPN, CDR2 SVGIG (reference sequence). CDR3 nucleotide sequence: TGTGCCTCGGACTTCGTGGCGAACAATGAGCAGTTCTTC. It yields the protein CASDFVANNEQFF.

The chain joins TRBV7-9 to TRBJ1-4; 7 bases align to TRBD1. The ends lost 3 bases at V and 0 bases at J; junction bases unmatched: 1. CDR1 and CDR2 from the germline V gene are SEHNR and FQNEAQ (reference sequence). CDR3 length equals 15 residues. CDR3 sequence reads: CASSFQGATNEKLFF. The CDR3 nucleotides are TGTGCCAGCAGCTTCCAGGGGGCAACTAATGAAAAACTGTTTTTT. The full variable domain, completed using reference TRBV7-9 and TRBJ1-4, is DTGVSQNPRHKITKRGQNVTFRCDPISEHNRLYWYRQTLGQGPEFLTYFQNEAQLEKSRLLSDRFSAERPKGSFSTLEIQRTEQGDSAMYLCASSFQGATNEKLFFGSGTQLSVL.

This clone was counted only a few times. DNA of the CDR3: TGTGCCATCCGGGGGGAAATCACAGATACGCAGTATTTT. The encoded protein is CAIRGEITDTQYF. The V gene is TRBV10-3, the J gene TRBJ2-3, with 7 bases lining up with TRBD2. CDR1 ENHRY and CDR2 SYGVKD come from the germline V gene. The CDR3 covers 13 residues. J was trimmed by 2 bases and V by 8 bases; bases with no gene match: 4.

There are many counts of this clone. This chain uses TRBV19 with TRBJ1-4; 7 nucleotides match TRBD1. CDR1 and CDR2 (germline): LNHDA, SQIVND (reference sequence). With 5 bases clipped from V and 3 bases from J, the junction kept 9 bases outside the gene matches. The length of the CDR3 is 16 residues. CDR3 bases: TGTGCCAGTAGTGCGCCCGGGACAGTGGCTAATGAAAAACTGTTTTTT. Amino acids: CASSAPGTVANEKLFF. Based on the CDR3 plus reference TRBV19 and TRBJ1-4, the full variable domain is DGGITQSPKYLFRKEGQNVTLSCEQNLNHDAMYWYRQDPGQGLRLIYYSQIVNDFQKGDIAEGYSVSREKKESFPLTVTSAQKNPTAFYLCASSAPGTVANEKLFFGSGTQLSVL.

This clone was found once. The rearrangement links TRBV19 to TRBJ1-1; 9 positions match TRBD1. J lost 5 bases, V lost 5 bases, and 18 bases had no gene match. From germline, CDR1 is LNHDA and CDR2 SQIVND (reference sequence). There are 18 residues in the CDR3. The CDR3 spells CASSASTRDRELNTEAFF. DNA of the CDR3: TGTGCCAGTAGTGCCAGTACCCGGGACAGGGAGTTAAATACTGAAGCTTTCTTT.

Comment on this clone: The identical CDR3 is also encoded by other nucleotide sequences in the sample. This chain links TRBV27 with TRBJ2-7, with D uncertain. Trimming cost V 3 bases and J 0 bases, with 6 bases left between them. Germline CDR1 and CDR2: MNHEY and SMNVEV (reference sequence). This CDR3 region has 13 residues. As DNA, the CDR3 is TGTGCCAGCAGTTTCGCGAGCTCCTACGAGCAGTACTTC. As protein: CASSFASSYEQYF.

The chain joins TRBV2 to TRBJ1-4, with D unresolved. There are 15 residues in the CDR3. V lost 5 bases to trimming and J lost 0 bases, with 10 bases between them. CDR1 is SNHLY and CDR2 is FYNNEI in the germline V gene. For the CDR3, the DNA is TGTGCCAGCAGTTCCCGGTTCCCAACTAATGAAAAACTGTTTTTT. Translating gives CASSSRFPTNEKLFF.

This chain connects TRBV12-3 or TRBV12-4 to TRBJ2-3; 10 bases map to TRBD1. This CDR3 is 12 amino acids long. Trimming removed 6 bases from V and 10 bases from J; junction bases left unmatched: 4. The CDR3 bases are TGTGCCAGCAGCCCTGGGACAGGGGCGCAGTATTTT. Its translation is CASSPGTGAQYF.